The 24 T cell receptor beta chains below all came from one sample that was sequenced in a study of blood T cell repertoires in COVID-19. Profiled with immunoSEQ multiplex PCR; TCRdb holds only in-frame clones, not every one. In the table there are 130,000 to 150,000 clones, approximately 89% of which are singletons. Sequenced material: peripheral blood. The receptors were gathered from a human donor in a cohort sampled during active COVID-19.

The chain carries TRBV5-4 and TRBJ1-2; no firm D call. The CDR3 has 13 residues. The V gene lost 0 bases and the J gene lost 8 bases, with 11 bases spanning the gap. Germline V CDR1 and CDR2: SGHNT, YYREEE (reference sequence). The CDR3 reads CASSLGAGNGYTF. Here the CDR3 DNA reads TGTGCCAGCAGCTTGGGCGCAGGAAACGGCTACACCTTC.

The chain joins TRBV11-3 to TRBJ2-7; D is ambiguous. Deletions cut 0 bases from V and 3 bases from J, with 3 bases between. CDR3 length: 12 amino acids. CDR1 is SGHNT and CDR2 is YENEEA in the germline V gene. CDR3 DNA sequence: TGTGCCAGCAGCTTAGACGGCTACGAGCAGTACTTC. It codes for CASSLDGYEQYF.

J is TRBJ2-3 and V is TRBV14; 9 nucleotides match TRBD2. CDR1 is SGHDN and CDR2 is FVKESK in the germline V gene. V shed 3 bases, J shed 1 base, and the junction held 5 bases outside the gene matches. This CDR3 has 16 residues. The CDR3 bases are TGTGCCAGCAGCCAGGCGTCTAGCGGGGGCACAGATACGCAGTATTTT. It encodes CASSQASSGGTDTQYF.

This chain links TRBV5-1 with TRBJ1-2; a possible D gene is TRBD1 (5 bases). This CDR3 has 15 residues. Trimming stripped 0 bases from V and 3 bases from J, with 12 bases between. Looked up from germline, CDR1 is SGHRS and CDR2 is YFSETQ. This CDR3 reads CASSLVGGRYYGYTF. The DNA of the CDR3 is TGCGCCAGCAGCTTGGTCGGGGGTCGGTACTATGGCTACACCTTC.

V usage is TRBV6-4 and J usage is TRBJ2-7; TRBD1 is a possible D gene (5 bases). Germline CDR1 MRHNA, CDR2 SNTAGT. This CDR3 has 13 residues. V was pared by 0 bases and J by 9 bases, with 12 bases between. The CDR3 nucleotides are TGTGCCAGCAGTGACTCTACGTCTGGGGCGCAGTACTTC. This codes for CASSDSTSGAQYF.

The gene calls are TRBV3-1 (or the pseudogene TRBV3-2) and TRBJ1-6; 8 bases match TRBD1. The CDR3 length is 16 residues. V gave up 0 bases and J gave up 7 bases; unmatched junction bases: 5. Germline CDR1 reads LGHDT; CDR2 reads YNNKEL (reference sequence). The CDR3 is CASSQEPRQGNSPLHF. Written as DNA, the CDR3 is TGTGCCAGCAGCCAAGAGCCTAGACAGGGGAATTCACCCCTCCACTTT.

CDR3 in amino acids: CASSPTGSGELFF. CDR3 coding DNA: TGTGCCAGCAGTCCGACAGGGTCCGGGGAGCTGTTTTTT. The chain joins TRBV6-5 to TRBJ2-2, with 7 bases identical to TRBD1. V dropped 5 bases and J dropped 6; count of bases not matched to a gene: 3. The CDR3 runs 13 residues. Germline assignment: CDR1 MNHEY and CDR2 SVGAGI.

V usage is TRBV11-3 and J usage is TRBJ2-3, with a possible D match to TRBD1 (6 bases). V was cut by 4 bases and J by 2 bases, with 10 bases left in between. The germline V gene has CDR1 SGHNT and CDR2 YENEEA. CDR3 size: 14 residues. This chain's CDR3 is CASSSGQSTDTQYF. For the CDR3, the DNA is TGTGCCAGCAGCTCCGGACAGTCCACAGATACGCAGTATTTT.

This clone was seen a handful of times. The rearrangement joins TRBV7-2 to TRBJ1-2, with D hard to call. V was shortened by 2 bases and J by 4 bases, with 8 bases between the two germline ends. This CDR3 spans 13 amino acids. Germline V gene data show CDR1 as SGHTA and CDR2 as FQGNSA. CDR3 residues: CASSLTEGYGYTF. CDR3 sequence (DNA): TGTGCCAGCAGCTTAACAGAGGGCTATGGCTACACCTTC.

This rearrangement joins TRBV4-3 to TRBJ1-5; D uncertain. The ends were cut back, 0 bases at V and 3 bases at J, with 18 bases in the middle. The CDR3 is 18 amino acids. The V gene's germline CDR1 is LGHNA and CDR2 YSLEER. DNA for the CDR3: TGCGCCAGCAGCCAAGATCACGGTTGGCAGGTTCCCAATCAGCCCCAGCATTTT. This gives the protein CASSQDHGWQVPNQPQHF.

The rearrangement joins TRBV7-2 to TRBJ2-3; TRBD1 matches 8 bases. V lost 1 base to trimming and J lost 4 bases; unmatched junction nucleotides: 4. The CDR3 contains 15 residues. Germline V gene lookup returns CDR1 SGHTA and CDR2 FQGNSA. The CDR3, as DNA: TGTGCCAGCAGCTTAGAGGACAGGGAGGCAGATACGCAGTATTTT. Protein sequence: CASSLEDREADTQYF.

V usage is TRBV3-1 (or the pseudogene TRBV3-2) and J usage is TRBJ1-1, with 8 bases aligning to TRBD1. The J segment lost 0 bases and the V segment lost 6 bases, leaving 3 bases of the junction unmatched. This CDR3 is 14 amino acids long. CDR1 is LGHDT and CDR2 is YNNKEL in the germline V gene (reference sequence). Here the CDR3 DNA reads TGTGCCAGCAGTCGGACAGGGATGAACACTGAAGCTTTCTTT. Protein: CASSRTGMNTEAFF.

V usage is TRBV2 and J usage is TRBJ1-5; TRBD1 matches 9 bases. Per germline, CDR1 SNHLY and CDR2 FYNNEI. The ends lost 10 bases at V and 0 bases at J; junction bases unmatched: 7. The CDR3 covers 15 residues. The CDR3 here is CATDRDRVSNQPQHF. As DNA, the CDR3 is TGTGCCACCGACCGGGACAGGGTTAGCAATCAGCCCCAGCATTTT. Using reference TRBV2 and TRBJ1-5 for the parts outside the CDR3, the full variable domain is EPEVTQTPSHQVTQMGQEVILRCVPISNHLYFYWYRQILGQKVEFLVSFYNNEISEKSEIFDDQFSVERPDGSNFTLKIRSTKLEDSAMYFCATDRDRVSNQPQHFGDGTRLSIL.

The chain uses TRBV5-4 and TRBJ1-1, with D unclear. Trimming took 4 bases from V and 1 from J, leaving 5 bases between them. The CDR3 contains 12 residues. The germline CDR1 and CDR2 sequences are SGHNT and YYREEE (reference sequence). The CDR3 spells CASSKRNTEAFF. The CDR3 nucleotides read TGTGCCAGCAGCAAGCGGAACACTGAAGCTTTCTTT.

The gene calls are TRBV4-1 and TRBJ2-3; 12 bases agree with TRBD2. The J segment lost 10 bases and the V segment lost 0 bases, leaving 11 bases of the junction unmatched. CDR3 length: 17 amino acids. CDR1 MGHRA and CDR2 YSYEKL come from the germline V gene. DNA of the CDR3: TGCGCCAGCAGCCAAGATATCCTAGCGGGGGGGAGGATCCCGCAGTATTTT. Its protein product is CASSQDILAGGRIPQYF.

The chain recombines TRBV5-1 with TRBJ2-3, with D possibly matching TRBD1 (6 bases). The CDR3 sequence is 13 residues long. The germline CDR1 and CDR2 sequences are SGHRS and YFSETQ. V was shortened by 3 bases and J by 3 bases, with 8 bases between the two germline ends. CDR3 in DNA: TGCGCCAGCAGCTCTGGACAGACAGATACGCAGTATTTT. Protein sequence: CASSSGQTDTQYF.

The chain links TRBV5-6 to TRBJ1-1; D unresolved. V lost 0 bases and J 10 bases, leaving 13 bases between the germline ends. Germline-derived CDR1 and CDR2 are SGHDT and YYEEEE. The CDR3 is made up of 13 amino acids. As DNA, the CDR3 is TGTGCCAGCAGCTTGGCTATGGCGGGGAGAGCTTTCTTT. It is translated as CASSLAMAGRAFF.

The V call is TRBV11-2, the J call TRBJ1-2; D perhaps matches TRBD1 (5 bases). The CDR3 is 14 amino acids. Germline V lookup: CDR1 SGHAT, CDR2 FQNNGV. V was shortened by 1 base and J by 4 bases, with 10 bases between the two germline ends. CDR3 region: CASSLVGRVYGYTF. In nucleotides, the CDR3 is TGTGCCAGCAGCTTAGTAGGCAGGGTCTATGGCTACACCTTC.

The chain joins TRBV15 to TRBJ2-2, with 7 bases identical to TRBD1. The ends lost 5 bases at V and 8 bases at J; junction bases unmatched: 23. Germline V gene sequence: CDR1 LNHNV, CDR2 YYDKDF (reference sequence). The CDR3 is 19 residues long. CDR3 in amino acids: CATSPEGSPGQPLGGELFF. DNA for the CDR3: TGTGCCACCAGCCCAGAGGGGTCTCCGGGACAGCCTTTAGGAGGGGAGCTGTTTTTT.

This chain links TRBV6-6 with TRBJ2-5; D is ambiguous. V dropped 2 bases and J dropped 5 bases, with 3 bases sitting between them. CDR1 and CDR2 (germline): MNHNY, SVGAGI (reference sequence). This CDR3 is built from 11 residues. The CDR3 loop is CASSYGETQYF. In nucleotides, the CDR3 is TGTGCCAGCAGTTACGGCGAGACCCAGTACTTC.

The chain recombines TRBV2 with TRBJ1-1; TRBD1 agrees at 10 bases. The V segment lost 6 bases and the J segment 10 bases; nucleotides outside the gene matches: 8. The CDR3 extends over 13 amino acids. Germline CDR1 SNHLY, CDR2 FYNNEI. CDR3 residues: CASRSGRDRGAFF. The CDR3 nucleotides are TGTGCCAGCAGATCGGGACGGGACAGGGGAGCTTTCTTT.

The CDR3 DNA is TGCGCCAGCAGCTGGGGGGAAGCAACGAGGGGCGGGGAGCTGTTTTTT. This codes for CASSWGEATRGGELFF. The chain combines TRBV5-1 with TRBJ2-2; weak D call: TRBD2 (6 bases). CDR1 is SGHRS, CDR2 YFSETQ, per germline. V was trimmed by 3 bases and J by 7 bases, leaving 19 bases between them. This CDR3 region has 16 residues.

The chain joins TRBV3-1 (or the pseudogene TRBV3-2) to TRBJ2-3; the match to TRBD2 covers 10 bases. V trimming: 0 bases; J trimming: 1 base; junction bases outside the gene matches: 7. Germline loops: CDR1 LGHDT, CDR2 YNNKEL (reference sequence). CDR3 length: 18 residues. The chain's CDR3 is CASSQDSVAGGRTDTQYF. The CDR3 DNA follows: TGTGCCAGCAGCCAAGACTCCGTAGCGGGGGGCCGCACAGATACGCAGTATTTT.

The J gene is TRBJ1-1, the V gene TRBV18, with TRBD1 as a possible D gene (6 bases). Germline-derived CDR1 and CDR2 are KGHSH and LQKENI. The germline V and J ends were trimmed by 5 bases and 6 bases, with 16 bases remaining between them. The CDR3 is 14 residues long. The CDR3 sequence: CASSDQGFGSEAFF. CDR3 coding DNA: TGTGCCAGCTCAGACCAGGGGTTTGGCTCTGAAGCTTTCTTT.